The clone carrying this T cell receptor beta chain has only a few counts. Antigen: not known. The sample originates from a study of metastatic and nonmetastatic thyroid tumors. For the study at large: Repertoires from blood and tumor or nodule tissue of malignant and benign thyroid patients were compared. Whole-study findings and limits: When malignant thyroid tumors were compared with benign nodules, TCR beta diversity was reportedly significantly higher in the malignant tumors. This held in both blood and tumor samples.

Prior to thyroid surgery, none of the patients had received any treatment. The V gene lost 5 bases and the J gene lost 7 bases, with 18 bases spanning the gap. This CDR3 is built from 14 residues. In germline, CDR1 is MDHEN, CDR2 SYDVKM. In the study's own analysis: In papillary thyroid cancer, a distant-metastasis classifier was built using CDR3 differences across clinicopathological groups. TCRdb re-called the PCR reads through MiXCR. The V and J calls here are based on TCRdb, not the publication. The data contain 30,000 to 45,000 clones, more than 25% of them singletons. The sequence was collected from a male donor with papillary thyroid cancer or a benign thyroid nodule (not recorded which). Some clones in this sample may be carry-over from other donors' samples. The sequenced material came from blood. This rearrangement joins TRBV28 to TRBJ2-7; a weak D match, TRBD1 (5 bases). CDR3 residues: CASSPAGDSQEQYF. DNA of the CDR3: TGTGCCAGCAGTCCAGCCGGCGACAGTCAAGAGCAGTACTTC.